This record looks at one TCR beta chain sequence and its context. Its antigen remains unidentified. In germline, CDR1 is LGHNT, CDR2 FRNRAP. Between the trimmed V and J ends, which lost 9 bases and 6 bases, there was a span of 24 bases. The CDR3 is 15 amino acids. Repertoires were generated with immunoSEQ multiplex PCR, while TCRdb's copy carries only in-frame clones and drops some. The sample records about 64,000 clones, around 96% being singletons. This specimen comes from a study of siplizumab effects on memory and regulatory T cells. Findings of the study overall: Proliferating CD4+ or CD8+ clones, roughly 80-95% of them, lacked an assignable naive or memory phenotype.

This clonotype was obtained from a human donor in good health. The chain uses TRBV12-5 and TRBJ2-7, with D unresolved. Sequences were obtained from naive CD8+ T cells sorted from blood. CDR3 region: CARRPFGPPSGEQYF. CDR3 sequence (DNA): TGTGCTAGACGACCGTTTGGCCCACCCTCCGGCGAGCAGTACTTC. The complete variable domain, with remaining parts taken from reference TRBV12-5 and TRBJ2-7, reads DARVTQTPRHKVTEMGQEVTMRCQPILGHNTVFWYRQTMMQGLELLAYFRNRAPLDDSGMPKDRFSAEMPDATLATLKIQPSEPRDSAVYFCARRPFGPPSGEQYFGPGTRLTVT.